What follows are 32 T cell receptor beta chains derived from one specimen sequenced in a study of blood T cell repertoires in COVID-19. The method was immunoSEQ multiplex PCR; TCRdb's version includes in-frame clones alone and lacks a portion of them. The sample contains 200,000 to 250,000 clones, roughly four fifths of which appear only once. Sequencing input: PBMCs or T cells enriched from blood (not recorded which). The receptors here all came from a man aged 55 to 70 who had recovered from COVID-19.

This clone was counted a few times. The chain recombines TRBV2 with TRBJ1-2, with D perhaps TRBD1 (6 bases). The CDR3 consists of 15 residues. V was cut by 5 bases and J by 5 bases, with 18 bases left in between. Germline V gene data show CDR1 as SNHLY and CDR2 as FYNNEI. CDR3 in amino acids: CASSPNREGVYGYTF. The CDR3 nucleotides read TGTGCCAGCAGTCCAAACCGGGAGGGGGTTTATGGCTACACCTTC.

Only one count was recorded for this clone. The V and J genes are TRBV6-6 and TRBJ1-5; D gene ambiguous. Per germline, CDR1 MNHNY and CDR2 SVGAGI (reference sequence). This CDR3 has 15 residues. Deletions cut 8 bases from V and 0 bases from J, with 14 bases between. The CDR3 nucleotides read TGTGCCAGCCTCGGGTACGCGGATAGCAATCAGCCCCAGCATTTT. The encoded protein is CASLGYADSNQPQHF.

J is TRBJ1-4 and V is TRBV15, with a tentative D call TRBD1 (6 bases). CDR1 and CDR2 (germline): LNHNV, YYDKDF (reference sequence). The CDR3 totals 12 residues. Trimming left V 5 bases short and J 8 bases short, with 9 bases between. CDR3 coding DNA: TGTGCCACCAGCTGGACAGCCGAAAAACTGTTTTTT. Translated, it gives CATSWTAEKLFF.

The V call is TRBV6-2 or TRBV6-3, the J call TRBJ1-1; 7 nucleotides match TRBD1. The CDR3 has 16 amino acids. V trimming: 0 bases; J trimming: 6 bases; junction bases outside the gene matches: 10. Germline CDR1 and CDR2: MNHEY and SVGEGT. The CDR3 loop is CASSYSLSGGSPEAFF. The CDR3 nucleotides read TGTGCCAGCAGTTACTCGTTGTCAGGGGGTAGCCCTGAAGCTTTCTTT.

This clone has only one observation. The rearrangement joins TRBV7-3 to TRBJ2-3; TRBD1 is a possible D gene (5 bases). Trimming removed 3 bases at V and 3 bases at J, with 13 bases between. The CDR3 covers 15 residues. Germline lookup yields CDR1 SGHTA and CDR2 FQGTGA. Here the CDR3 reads CASSFGRAETDTQYF. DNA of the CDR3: TGTGCCAGCAGCTTTGGCAGGGCGGAGACAGATACGCAGTATTTT.

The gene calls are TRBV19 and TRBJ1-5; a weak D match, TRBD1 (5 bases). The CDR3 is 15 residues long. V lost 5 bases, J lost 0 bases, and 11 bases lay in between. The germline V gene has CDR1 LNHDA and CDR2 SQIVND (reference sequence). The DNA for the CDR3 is TGTGCCAGTAGTGCGCTCAGGGATAGCAATCAGCCCCAGCATTTT. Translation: CASSALRDSNQPQHF.

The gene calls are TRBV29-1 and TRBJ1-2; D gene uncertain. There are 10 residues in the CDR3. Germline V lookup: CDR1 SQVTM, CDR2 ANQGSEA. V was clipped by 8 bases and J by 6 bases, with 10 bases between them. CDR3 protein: CSSSGDGYTF. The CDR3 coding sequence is TGCAGCTCTAGCGGGGATGGCTACACCTTC.

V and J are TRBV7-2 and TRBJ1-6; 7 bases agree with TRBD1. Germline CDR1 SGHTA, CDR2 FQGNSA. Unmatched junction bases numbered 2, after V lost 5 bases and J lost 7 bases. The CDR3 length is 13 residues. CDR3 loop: CASSPGQNSPLHF. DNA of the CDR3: TGTGCCAGCAGCCCGGGACAGAATTCACCCCTCCACTTT.

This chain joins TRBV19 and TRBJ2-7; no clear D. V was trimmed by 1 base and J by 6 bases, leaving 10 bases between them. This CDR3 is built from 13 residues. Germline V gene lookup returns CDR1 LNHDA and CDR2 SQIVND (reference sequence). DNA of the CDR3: TGTGCCAGTAGTATAGGAGCCCGGAGCGAGCAGTACTTC. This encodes CASSIGARSEQYF.

CDR3 amino acids: CASSQESQVPGELFF. CDR3 in DNA: TGTGCCAGCAGCCAAGAGTCACAGGTCCCCGGGGAGCTGTTTTTT. The chain employs TRBV3-1 (or the pseudogene TRBV3-2) and TRBJ2-2, with D possibly matching TRBD1 (5 bases). V shed 0 bases and J shed 6 bases, with 11 bases lying between them. Germline assignment: CDR1 LGHDT and CDR2 YNNKEL (reference sequence). CDR3 length: 15 amino acids.

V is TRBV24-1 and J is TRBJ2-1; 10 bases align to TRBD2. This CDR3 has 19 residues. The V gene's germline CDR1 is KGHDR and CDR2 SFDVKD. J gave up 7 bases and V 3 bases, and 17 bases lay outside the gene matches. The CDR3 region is CATSDPTSASGGARNEQFF. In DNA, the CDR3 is TGTGCCACCAGTGATCCTACATCTGCCAGCGGGGGGGCTAGGAATGAGCAGTTCTTC.

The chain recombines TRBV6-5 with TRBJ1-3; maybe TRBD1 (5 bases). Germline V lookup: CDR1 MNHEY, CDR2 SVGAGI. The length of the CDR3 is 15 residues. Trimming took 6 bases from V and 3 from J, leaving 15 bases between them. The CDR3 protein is CASRRGLGNGNTIYF. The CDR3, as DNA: TGTGCCAGCAGAAGGGGACTTGGGAATGGAAACACCATATATTTT.

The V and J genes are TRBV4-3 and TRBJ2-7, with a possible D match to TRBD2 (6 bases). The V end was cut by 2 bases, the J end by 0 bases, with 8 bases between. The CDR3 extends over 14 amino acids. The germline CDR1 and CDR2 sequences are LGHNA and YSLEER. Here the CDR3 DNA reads TGCGCCAGCAGCCAACAACTAGCCTCCTACGAGCAGTACTTC. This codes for CASSQQLASYEQYF.

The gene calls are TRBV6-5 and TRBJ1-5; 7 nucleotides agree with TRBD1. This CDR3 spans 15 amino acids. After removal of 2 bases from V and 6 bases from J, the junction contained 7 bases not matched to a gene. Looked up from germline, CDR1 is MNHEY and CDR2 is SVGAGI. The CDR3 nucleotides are TGTGCCAGCAGTTACCGGGCAGGGGGGAGTCAGCCCCAGCATTTT. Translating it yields CASSYRAGGSQPQHF.

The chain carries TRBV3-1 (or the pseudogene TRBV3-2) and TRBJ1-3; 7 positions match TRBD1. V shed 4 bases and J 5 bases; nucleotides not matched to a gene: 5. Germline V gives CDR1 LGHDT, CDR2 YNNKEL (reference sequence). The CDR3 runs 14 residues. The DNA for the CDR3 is TGTGCCAGCAGCCCAAGGGACAGCCGAAACACCATATATTTT. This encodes CASSPRDSRNTIYF.

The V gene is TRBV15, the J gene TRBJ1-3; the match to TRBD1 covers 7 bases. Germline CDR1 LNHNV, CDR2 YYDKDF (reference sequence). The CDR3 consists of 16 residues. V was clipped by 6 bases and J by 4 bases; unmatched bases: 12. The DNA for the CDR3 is TGTGCCACCAGTCTAGCGACAGGGATAGGAGGAAACACCATATATTTT. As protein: CATSLATGIGGNTIYF.

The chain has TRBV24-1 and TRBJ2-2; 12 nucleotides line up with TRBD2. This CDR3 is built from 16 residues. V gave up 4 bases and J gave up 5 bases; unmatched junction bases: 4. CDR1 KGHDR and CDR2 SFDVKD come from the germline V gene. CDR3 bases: TGTGCCACCAGTGACACGACTAGCGGGGGAACCGGGGAGCTGTTTTTT. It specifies CATSDTTSGGTGELFF.

In DNA form, the CDR3 reads TGTGCCACCCGGCGGGACAGTCGAAATGAAAAACTGTTTTTT. Protein: CATRRDSRNEKLFF. The chain has TRBV2 and TRBJ1-4; 7 positions match TRBD1. The germline CDR1 and CDR2 sequences are SNHLY and FYNNEI. The junction had 10 bases not matched to a gene; V was cut back by 10 bases and J by 5 bases. CDR3 length: 14 amino acids.

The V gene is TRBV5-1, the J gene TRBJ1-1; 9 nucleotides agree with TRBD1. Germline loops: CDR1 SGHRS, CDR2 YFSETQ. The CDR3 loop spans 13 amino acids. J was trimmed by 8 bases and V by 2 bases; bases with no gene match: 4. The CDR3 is CASSLQGANEAFF. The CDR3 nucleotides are TGCGCCAGCAGCTTACAGGGGGCGAACGAAGCTTTCTTT.

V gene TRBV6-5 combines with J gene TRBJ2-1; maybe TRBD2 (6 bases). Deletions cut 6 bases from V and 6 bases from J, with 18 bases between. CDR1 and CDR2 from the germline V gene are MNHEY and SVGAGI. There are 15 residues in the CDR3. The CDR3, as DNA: TGTGCCAGCAGCCGGCAGGGACTTAGCCCCAATGAGCAGTTCTTC. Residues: CASSRQGLSPNEQFF.

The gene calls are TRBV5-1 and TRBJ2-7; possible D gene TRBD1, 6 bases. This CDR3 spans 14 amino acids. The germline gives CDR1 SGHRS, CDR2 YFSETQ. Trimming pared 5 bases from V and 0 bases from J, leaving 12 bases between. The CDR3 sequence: CASRRDTASYEQYF. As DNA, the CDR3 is TGCGCCAGCAGGAGGGACACCGCCTCCTACGAGCAGTACTTC.

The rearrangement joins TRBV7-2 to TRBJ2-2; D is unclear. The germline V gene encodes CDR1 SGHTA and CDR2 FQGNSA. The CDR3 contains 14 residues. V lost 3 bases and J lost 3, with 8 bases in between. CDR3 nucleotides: TGTGCCAGCAGCTTTAAACGAGACACCGGGGAGCTGTTTTTT. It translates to CASSFKRDTGELFF. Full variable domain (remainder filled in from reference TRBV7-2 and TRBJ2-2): GAGVSQSPSNKVTEKGKDVELRCDPISGHTALYWYRQSLGQGLEFLIYFQGNSAPDKSGLPSDRFSAERTGGSVSTLTIQRTQQEDSAVYLCASSFKRDTGELFFGEGSRLTVL.

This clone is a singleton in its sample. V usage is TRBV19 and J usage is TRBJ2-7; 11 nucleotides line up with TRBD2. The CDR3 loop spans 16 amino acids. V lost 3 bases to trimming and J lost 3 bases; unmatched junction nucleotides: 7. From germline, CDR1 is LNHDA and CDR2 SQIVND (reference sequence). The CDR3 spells CASSIRETSGDYEQYF. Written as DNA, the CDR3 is TGTGCCAGTAGTATTCGGGAGACTAGCGGGGACTACGAGCAGTACTTC. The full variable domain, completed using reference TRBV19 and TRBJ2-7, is DGGITQSPKYLFRKEGQNVTLSCEQNLNHDAMYWYRQDPGQGLRLIYYSQIVNDFQKGDIAEGYSVSREKKESFPLTVTSAQKNPTAFYLCASSIRETSGDYEQYFGPGTRLTVT.

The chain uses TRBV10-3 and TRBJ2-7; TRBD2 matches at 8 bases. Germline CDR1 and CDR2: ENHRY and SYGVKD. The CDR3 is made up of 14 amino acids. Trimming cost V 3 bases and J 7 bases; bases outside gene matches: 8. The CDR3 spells CAISDAGGSEEQYF. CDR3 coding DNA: TGTGCCATCAGTGATGCGGGGGGCTCAGAAGAGCAGTACTTC.

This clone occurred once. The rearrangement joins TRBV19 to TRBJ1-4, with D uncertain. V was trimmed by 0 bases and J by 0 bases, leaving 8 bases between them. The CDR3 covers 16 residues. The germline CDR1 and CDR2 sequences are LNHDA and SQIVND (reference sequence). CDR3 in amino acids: CASSIDRDSTNEKLFF. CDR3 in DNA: TGTGCCAGTAGTATAGATCGGGATTCAACTAATGAAAAACTGTTTTTT.

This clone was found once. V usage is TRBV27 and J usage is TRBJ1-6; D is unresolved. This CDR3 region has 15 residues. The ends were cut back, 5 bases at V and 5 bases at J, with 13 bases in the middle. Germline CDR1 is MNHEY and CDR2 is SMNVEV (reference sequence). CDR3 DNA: TGTGCCAGCAGTGGACCGGGAGGGAATAATTCACCCCTCCACTTT. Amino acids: CASSGPGGNNSPLHF.

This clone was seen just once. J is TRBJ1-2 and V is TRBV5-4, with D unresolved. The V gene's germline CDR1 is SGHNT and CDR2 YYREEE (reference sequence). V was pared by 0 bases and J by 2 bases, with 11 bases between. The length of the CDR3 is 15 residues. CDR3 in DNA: TGTGCCAGCAGCTTGGGCGGGCCTTCCAACTATGGCTACACCTTC. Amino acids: CASSLGGPSNYGYTF.

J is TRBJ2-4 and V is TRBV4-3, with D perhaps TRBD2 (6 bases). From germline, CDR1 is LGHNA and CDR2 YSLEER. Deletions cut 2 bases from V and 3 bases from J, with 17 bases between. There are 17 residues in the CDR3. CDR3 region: CASSQSATGGGKNIQYF. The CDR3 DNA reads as TGCGCCAGCAGCCAATCCGCGACCGGGGGTGGCAAAAACATTCAGTACTTC.

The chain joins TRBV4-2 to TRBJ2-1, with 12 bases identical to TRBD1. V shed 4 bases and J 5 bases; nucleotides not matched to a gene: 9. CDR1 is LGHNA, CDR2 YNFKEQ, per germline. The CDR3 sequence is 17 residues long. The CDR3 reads CASSRTGTGGWDNEQFF. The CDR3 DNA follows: TGTGCCAGCAGCCGAACCGGGACAGGGGGCTGGGACAATGAGCAGTTCTTC.

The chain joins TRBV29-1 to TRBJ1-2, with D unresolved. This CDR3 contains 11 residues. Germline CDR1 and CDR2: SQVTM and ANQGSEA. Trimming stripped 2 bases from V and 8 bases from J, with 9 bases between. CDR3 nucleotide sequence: TGCAGCGTTGAATCAGGAGGCGGCTACACCTTC. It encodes CSVESGGGYTF.

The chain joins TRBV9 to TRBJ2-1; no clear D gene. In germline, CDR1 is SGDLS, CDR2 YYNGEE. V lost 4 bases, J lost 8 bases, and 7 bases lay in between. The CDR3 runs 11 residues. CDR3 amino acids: CASSLTDEQFF. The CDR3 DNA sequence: TGTGCCAGCAGCCTGACTGATGAGCAGTTCTTC.

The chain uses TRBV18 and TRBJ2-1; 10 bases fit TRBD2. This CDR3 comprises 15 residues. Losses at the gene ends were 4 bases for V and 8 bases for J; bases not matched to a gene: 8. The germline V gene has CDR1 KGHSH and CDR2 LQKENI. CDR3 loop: CASSLLLAGMDEQFF. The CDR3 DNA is TGTGCCAGCTCACTCCTACTAGCGGGGATGGATGAGCAGTTCTTC.